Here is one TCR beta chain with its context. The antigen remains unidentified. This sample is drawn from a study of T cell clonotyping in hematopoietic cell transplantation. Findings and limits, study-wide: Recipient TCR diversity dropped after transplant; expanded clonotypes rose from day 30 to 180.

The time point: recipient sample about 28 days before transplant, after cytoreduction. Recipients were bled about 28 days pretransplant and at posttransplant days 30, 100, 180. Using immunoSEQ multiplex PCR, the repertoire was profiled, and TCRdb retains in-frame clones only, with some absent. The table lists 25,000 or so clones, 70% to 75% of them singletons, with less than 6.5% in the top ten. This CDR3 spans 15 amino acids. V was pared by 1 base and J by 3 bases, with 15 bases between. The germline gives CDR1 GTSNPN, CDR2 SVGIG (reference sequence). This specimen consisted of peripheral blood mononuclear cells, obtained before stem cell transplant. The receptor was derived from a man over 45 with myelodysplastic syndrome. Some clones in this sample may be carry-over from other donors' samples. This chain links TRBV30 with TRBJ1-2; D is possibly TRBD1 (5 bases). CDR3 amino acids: CAWSGFSREDYGYTF. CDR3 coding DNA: TGTGCCTGGAGTGGATTCTCCAGGGAGGACTATGGCTACACCTTC.